This T cell receptor beta chain was sequenced in a study of T cell changes during pregnancy in multiple sclerosis. The germline V and J ends were trimmed by 3 bases and 2 bases, with 12 bases remaining between them. CDR1 is SGHTA and CDR2 is FQGTGA in the germline V gene. This CDR3 comprises 15 residues. This table comes from immunoSEQ multiplex PCR, and its TCRdb copy is limited to in-frame clones, with some not included. The repertoire holds 55,000 to 80,000 clones, with 94% as singletons. This sample comprised peripheral blood, obtained in the third trimester of pregnancy. V usage is TRBV7-3 and J usage is TRBJ2-3, with a possible D match to TRBD2 (5 bases). The sequence came from a female donor with multiple sclerosis, enrolled in a pregnancy study. The CDR3 sequence: CASSFSAPPTDTQYF. In nucleotides, the CDR3 is TGTGCCAGCAGCTTTAGCGCCCCCCCCACAGATACGCAGTATTTT.